This T cell receptor beta chain was sequenced for a study of human T cells and chemical hapten exposure (dated by TCRdb to the early 2020s). Concerning the study at large: For sensitization, 2% DPC in acetone was applied to a roughly 2 cm by roughly 2 cm area of upper inner arm skin. Throughout the study period of roughly 24 weeks, patients also received therapeutic DPC doses to the scalp every week. Patch testing on the upper back used Finn chambers containing 0.01% DPC, with scoring done after 6 days according to International Contact Dermatitis Research Group standards. Most of the patients in the cohort were female, and the cohort covered alopecia areata with under or over 50% scalp involvement, alopecia totalis and alopecia universalis. Libraries were combined into a pool for sequencing, and differences in TCR yield between samples came mainly from small differences in library volumes within the pool. Peripheral blood TCR repertoire changes were tracked in vivo in alopecia patients during primary and secondary sensitization to the hapten diphenylcyclopropenone (DPC). Blood samples were taken from patients before sensitization (week 0) and at 2, 6 and about 24 weeks after DPC sensitization. Blood for TCR sequencing was provided by twenty-nine alopecia patients at one to four time points (pre-sensitization, 2, 6 and 24 weeks). Findings and caveats that apply to the study as a whole: Alopecia, a presumed autoimmune disease, was present in all patients, so the immune response of the patients might differ from that of healthy individuals. Compared with pre-sensitization or healthy control sets, expanded TCRs formed significantly more large CDR3 similarity clusters, which is consistent with antigen-driven responses. Repeated subsampling changed both the strength of the expansion versus patch-test correlation and the threshold at which the correlation became significant. The number of PT1 expanded TCRs positively correlated with patch test score, significant at thresholds 8, 16 and 32 but not 4. No change with DPC sensitization was found in the number of TCRs above 1 in 1000 frequency, and no evidence of global repertoire structure alterations was found.

At the junction V is shortened by 1 base and J by 0 bases; bases outside the gene matches: 5. The CDR3 starts with the cysteine, ends with the phenylalanine, and has 16 residues. Only CDR3 DNA is held: 48 bases, read in frame from base 1. Taken from the germline V gene (reference sequence), the CDR1 and CDR2 loops are SEHNR and FQNEAQ. As to this clonotype: The clone's antigen remains unknown. Base qualities are missing; no much larger clone stands one base away.

Libraries were constructed by RACE. Sequenced on a NextSeq 500. During library preparation, unique molecular identifiers were attached to individual cDNA molecules so that TCRs could be counted in a quantitative, reproducible way. Each blood RNA sample was used to sequence both TCR alpha and TCR beta chains. The original methods were these. The median number of TCRs per sample was roughly 94,000, ranging from about 20,000 to 690,600. The Decombinator software suite was used to annotate the V, J and CDR3 of the TCR reads. To make PS versus PT1 abundance plots, every sample was subsampled to the same number of TCRs (28,000). TCRs were defined as expanded if absent before sensitization and observed at least eight times at the 2-week time point. TCRdb reran the public reads through fastp at Q25 and MiXCR, keeping productive beta chains. Rows with a matching CDR3 protein are joined into one entry that keeps the most common DNA and genes. These V and J calls derive from TCRdb rather than the authors' analysis. Within this sample are under 300,000 distinct CDR3 sequences, with over 8% of them counted one time only. Of the sample, approximately 2.3% falls within the top ten clones.

The label giving this sample's time point can be read as: pre-sensitization, week 0. According to the study, the label for this sample's treatment or condition signals: therapeutic diphenylcyclopropenone sensitization with weekly scalp DPC. At each patch-test visit, blood was drawn before the patch test was applied. Patients were considered eligible if aged 18 to 70, diagnosed with alopecia and deemed suitable for DPC therapy, and patients were excluded if pregnant. Total RNA was extracted from unfractionated whole blood that had been collected in Tempus Blood RNA tubes. Sequencing used whole blood, obtained in connection with sensitization to the hapten diphenylcyclopropenone (DPC). The rearrangement joined TRBV7-9 to TRBJ1-2; TRBD1 fits 7 bases in the junction. The sequence derives from a woman aged 40 to 50 with alopecia areata. Some clones in this sample may be carry-over from other donors' samples. The base sequence is TGTGCCAGCAGCTTAGTTTGGGACAGCCCTAACTATGGCTACACCTTC. Translated, it gives CASSLVWDSPNYGYTF.